Below are 30 T cell receptor beta chains sequenced from a single sample in a study of blood T cell repertoires in COVID-19. The protocol was immunoSEQ multiplex PCR, while the TCRdb copy is restricted to in-frame clones and leaves out a portion. The sample has about 150,000 clones; around 80% are singletons. The sequencing sample was made of PBMCs or T cells enriched from blood (not recorded which). Receptors originate from a man in his fifties who had recovered from COVID-19.

The rearrangement uses TRBV27 and TRBJ1-2; TRBD1 agrees at 8 bases. The CDR3 length is 15 residues. The germline V gene has CDR1 MNHEY and CDR2 SMNVEV (reference sequence). V trimming: 7 bases; J trimming: 7 bases; junction bases outside the gene matches: 14. CDR3: CASTSGGAGGSGYTF. The CDR3 bases are TGTGCCAGCACTTCAGGGGGGGCAGGGGGCTCTGGCTACACCTTC.

The V call is TRBV5-4, the J call TRBJ2-2, with D perhaps matching TRBD1 (7 bases). Per the germline V gene, CDR1 is SGHNT and CDR2 is YYREEE (reference sequence). Trimming pared 5 bases from V and 6 bases from J, leaving 20 bases between. This CDR3 is built from 16 residues. The CDR3 is CASRPGGIASAGELFF. The CDR3 bases are TGTGCCAGCAGACCAGGGGGGATCGCAAGTGCCGGGGAGCTGTTTTTT.

Here the CDR3 reads CASSQAGQGIHQPQHF. DNA of the CDR3: TGTGCCAGCAGCCAAGCGGGACAGGGTATACATCAGCCCCAGCATTTT. The V and J genes are TRBV4-2 and TRBJ1-5; 9 bases map to TRBD1. The germline gives CDR1 LGHNA, CDR2 YNFKEQ. V trimming: 1 base; J trimming: 5 bases; junction bases outside the gene matches: 6. There are 16 residues in the CDR3.

V gene TRBV15 combines with J gene TRBJ2-3, with 9 positions matching TRBD1. V dropped 5 bases and J dropped 1; count of bases not matched to a gene: 10. The CDR3 is made up of 17 amino acids. Germline V lookup: CDR1 LNHNV, CDR2 YYDKDF (reference sequence). In DNA form, the CDR3 reads TGTGCCACCAGCCCCCGGACAGGGGACAAACGCACAGATACGCAGTATTTT. Protein: CATSPRTGDKRTDTQYF.

The chain is built from TRBV19 and TRBJ2-7, with a tentative D call TRBD1 (6 bases). The germline V gene has CDR1 LNHDA and CDR2 SQIVND (reference sequence). Between the trimmed V and J ends, which lost 6 bases and 7 bases, there was a span of 16 bases. The CDR3 consists of 13 residues. DNA for the CDR3: TGTGCCAGTAGGCCGGTGGGCAGGGGAGAGCAGTACTTC. Protein sequence: CASRPVGRGEQYF.

CDR3 sequence: CASSAGQQNTIYF. The DNA for the CDR3 is TGTGCCAGCAGTGCGGGACAGCAAAACACCATATATTTT. The rearrangement uses TRBV2 and TRBJ1-3, with 7 bases matching TRBD1. V lost 4 bases and J lost 6; bases outside the gene matches: 3. CDR3 length: 13 amino acids. Per the germline V gene, CDR1 is SNHLY and CDR2 is FYNNEI.

This sequence joins TRBV18 and TRBJ2-3, with 7 bases lining up with TRBD2. Germline values: CDR1 KGHSH, CDR2 LQKENI. CDR3 length equals 16 residues. The V and J ends lost 3 bases and 2 bases, in that order; junction bases with no gene match: 8. In DNA form, the CDR3 reads TGTGCCAGCTCACCCGCCGGGGGGAGGAACACAGATACGCAGTATTTT. This gives the protein CASSPAGGRNTDTQYF.

This chain uses TRBV4-3 with TRBJ1-1, with TRBD1 matching over 9 bases. CDR1 is LGHNA and CDR2 is YSLEER in the germline V gene. The trim removed 0 bases at V and 1 base at J, leaving 6 bases unmatched. The CDR3 is 17 residues long. The CDR3 DNA reads TGCGCCAGCAGCCAAGAGATCCGGGGACAGGGGAACACTGAAGCTTTCTTT. Amino acid sequence: CASSQEIRGQGNTEAFF.

The chain couples TRBV7-7 to TRBJ1-6, with D perhaps TRBD1 (6 bases). The length of the CDR3 is 16 residues. V shed 1 base and J shed 6 bases, with 13 bases lying between them. The germline gives CDR1 SSHAT, CDR2 FNYEAQ (reference sequence). CDR3 sequence reads: CASSLVGHSSNSPLHF. The CDR3 DNA is TGTGCCAGCAGCTTAGTGGGACATAGTTCTAATTCACCCCTCCACTTT.

The J gene is TRBJ2-1, the V gene TRBV12-3 or TRBV12-4; D remains ambiguous. The CDR3 consists of 12 residues. V lost 4 bases and J 6 bases, leaving 7 bases between the germline ends. For the CDR3, the DNA is TGTGCCAGCAGTTCACTCGGCAATGAGCAGTTCTTC. It is translated as CASSSLGNEQFF.

The chain links TRBV19 to TRBJ1-5; TRBD1 agrees at 10 bases. The CDR3 has 14 residues. CDR1 LNHDA and CDR2 SQIVND come from the germline V gene (reference sequence). After removal of 4 bases from V and 7 bases from J, the junction contained 4 bases not matched to a gene. CDR3 protein: CASSRDRGGQPQHF. CDR3 coding DNA: TGTGCCAGTAGTAGGGACAGGGGTGGGCAGCCCCAGCATTTT.

The V and J genes are TRBV25-1 and TRBJ2-6, with 9 bases that match TRBD2. This CDR3 is 18 amino acids long. Germline assignment: CDR1 MGHDK and CDR2 SYGVNS. V dropped 5 bases and J dropped 1; count of bases not matched to a gene: 9. Here the CDR3 reads CASSYKRGVASGANVLTF. CDR3 DNA: TGTGCCAGCAGTTATAAGCGGGGGGTCGCTTCTGGGGCCAACGTCCTGACTTTC.

This clone was detected only once. The chain combines TRBV7-8 with TRBJ1-5, with 9 bases fitting TRBD1. With V trimmed by 5 bases and J by 0 bases, 5 bases remained unmatched. Germline V lookup: CDR1 SGHVS, CDR2 FQNEAQ. This CDR3 spans 16 amino acids. The CDR3, as DNA: TGTGCCAGCAGCCAAGGGACAGGGCATAGCAATCAGCCCCAGCATTTT. Its protein is CASSQGTGHSNQPQHF. The full variable domain, in which reference TRBV7-8 and TRBJ1-5 provide the parts outside the CDR3, is GAGVSQSPRYKVAKRGQDVALRCDPISGHVSLFWYQQALGQGPEFLTYFQNEAQLDKSGLPSDRFFAERPEGSVSTLKIQRTQQEDSAVYLCASSQGTGHSNQPQHFGDGTRLSIL.

This chain joins TRBV9 and TRBJ1-1; D call uncertain. CDR1 and CDR2 from the germline V gene are SGDLS and YYNGEE. This CDR3 region has 14 residues. V was shortened by 0 bases and J by 3 bases, with 9 bases between the two germline ends. CDR3 sequence: CASSVEGAYTEAFF. As DNA, the CDR3 is TGTGCCAGCAGCGTAGAGGGAGCGTACACTGAAGCTTTCTTT. The full variable domain, with the rest looked up from reference TRBV9 and TRBJ1-1, is DSGVTQTPKHLITATGQRVTLRCSPRSGDLSVYWYQQSLDQGLQFLIQYYNGEERAKGNILERFSAQQFPDLHSELNLSSLELGDSALYFCASSVEGAYTEAFFGQGTRLTVV.

V usage is TRBV7-9 and J usage is TRBJ1-2; 7 bases line up with TRBD1. J was trimmed by 4 bases and V by 1 base; bases with no gene match: 6. Germline V lookup: CDR1 SEHNR, CDR2 FQNEAQ (reference sequence). The CDR3 contains 15 residues. CDR3 in DNA: TGTGCCAGCAGCTTAGACAGGGGCCTCGGCTATGGCTACACCTTC. The encoded protein is CASSLDRGLGYGYTF. Using reference TRBV7-9 and TRBJ1-2 for the parts outside the CDR3, the full variable domain is DTGVSQNPRHKITKRGQNVTFRCDPISEHNRLYWYRQTLGQGPEFLTYFQNEAQLEKSRLLSDRFSAERPKGSFSTLEIQRTEQGDSAMYLCASSLDRGLGYGYTFGSGTRLTVV.

This clone was recorded only once. The chain links TRBV19 to TRBJ1-2, with a weak D call TRBD1 (5 bases). Germline V lookup: CDR1 LNHDA, CDR2 SQIVND (reference sequence). The CDR3 length is 15 residues. The V end was cut by 5 bases, the J end by 2 bases, with 15 bases between. CDR3 DNA sequence: TGTGCCAGTAGTTCAGGCGGGGGATCGAACTATGGCTACACCTTC. It is translated as CASSSGGGSNYGYTF.

Worth noting for this clone: Different DNA sequences within this sample yield the same CDR3. This rearrangement joins TRBV5-1 to TRBJ2-2; 10 positions match TRBD1. The CDR3 has 16 amino acids. J lost 5 bases, V lost 0 bases, and 4 bases had no gene match. In germline, CDR1 is SGHRS, CDR2 YFSETQ. The CDR3 DNA reads TGCGCCAGCAGCTTGGGACAGGGGGCTAGTACCGGGGAGCTGTTTTTT. Protein: CASSLGQGASTGELFF.

The V gene is TRBV7-2, the J gene TRBJ2-2, with 10 bases that match TRBD2. The trim removed 7 bases at V and 7 bases at J, leaving 9 bases unmatched. Germline values: CDR1 SGHTA, CDR2 FQGNSA. There are 15 residues in the CDR3. The CDR3 region is CASIISGGMGGELFF. As DNA, the CDR3 is TGTGCCAGCATCATTAGCGGGGGGATGGGCGGGGAGCTGTTTTTT.

The chain recombines TRBV6-1 with TRBJ1-6; 7 nucleotides align to TRBD1. This CDR3 is 16 amino acids long. V gave up 3 bases and J gave up 9 bases; unmatched junction bases: 11. Germline-derived CDR1 and CDR2 are MNHNS and SASEGT. This chain's CDR3 is CASSERRDRVGSPLHF. In DNA form, the CDR3 reads TGTGCCAGCAGTGAGCGGCGTGACAGGGTGGGTTCACCCCTCCACTTT.

This CDR3 reads CASSLSWTVYNSPLHF. Here the CDR3 DNA reads TGTGCCAGCAGTTTATCTTGGACAGTGTATAATTCACCCCTCCACTTT. The chain combines TRBV27 with TRBJ1-6; D possibly corresponds to TRBD1 (6 bases). Trimming took 0 bases from V and 4 from J, leaving 10 bases between them. In germline, CDR1 is MNHEY, CDR2 SMNVEV (reference sequence). The CDR3 length is 16 residues.

The chain couples TRBV5-4 to TRBJ2-7; tentatively, D is TRBD2 (5 bases). Germline V gives CDR1 SGHNT, CDR2 YYREEE (reference sequence). Trimming took 2 bases from V and 2 from J, leaving 11 bases between them. This CDR3 has 14 residues. In DNA form, the CDR3 reads TGTGCCAGCAGCTTACGGACTGGGACCTACGAGCAGTACTTC. Its protein is CASSLRTGTYEQYF.

The CDR3 sequence: CAIKGPGEEQYF. The CDR3 nucleotides read TGTGCCATCAAGGGGCCGGGGGAGGAGCAGTACTTC. The V call is TRBV10-3, the J call TRBJ2-7, with a weak D call TRBD2 (6 bases). V lost 7 bases and J lost 7, with 14 bases in between. Per the germline V gene, CDR1 is ENHRY and CDR2 is SYGVKD. CDR3 length equals 12 residues.

This sequence joins TRBV6-4 and TRBJ1-5; D gene unclear. Per germline, CDR1 MRHNA and CDR2 SNTAGT. This CDR3 has 14 residues. Trimming took 4 bases from V and 6 from J, leaving 13 bases between them. The DNA of the CDR3 is TGTGCCAGCAGTGTGAAAAACCGGTGTCAGCCCCAGCATTTT. It is translated as CASSVKNRCQPQHF.

V gene TRBV5-4 combines with J gene TRBJ2-3; D is possibly TRBD2 (5 bases). The germline gives CDR1 SGHNT, CDR2 YYREEE (reference sequence). This CDR3 spans 16 amino acids. Trimming removed 4 bases at V and 5 bases at J, with 20 bases between. In nucleotides, the CDR3 is TGTGCCAGCAGCCCCGGAGGAGTTGGCCAGCGAGATACGCAGTATTTT. This codes for CASSPGGVGQRDTQYF.

The chain couples TRBV2 to TRBJ1-4; no clear D gene. The germline CDR1 and CDR2 sequences are SNHLY and FYNNEI. CDR3 length: 14 residues. The ends were cut back, 3 bases at V and 2 bases at J, with 7 bases in the middle. The CDR3 loop reads CASSEIGTNEKLFF. In DNA form, the CDR3 reads TGTGCCAGCAGTGAGATCGGGACTAATGAAAAACTGTTTTTT.

The rearrangement joins TRBV20-1 to TRBJ2-7; 9 bases align to TRBD2. With 3 bases clipped from V and 5 bases from J, the junction kept 5 bases outside the gene matches. The germline gives CDR1 DFQATT, CDR2 SNEGSKA (reference sequence). CDR3 length equals 13 residues. The chain's CDR3 is CSASSSGVHEQYF. CDR3 nucleotides: TGCAGTGCTAGTTCTAGCGGGGTGCACGAGCAGTACTTC.

V usage is TRBV29-1 and J usage is TRBJ1-1; tentative D call: TRBD1 (5 bases). V shed 7 bases and J shed 4 bases, with 16 bases lying between them. Germline V gene lookup returns CDR1 SQVTM and CDR2 ANQGSEA. This CDR3 has 13 residues. DNA of the CDR3: TGCAGCGCAACAGGCGATACCCTCACTGAAGCTTTCTTT. It codes for CSATGDTLTEAFF.

J is TRBJ2-1 and V is TRBV12-5; TRBD2 agrees at 14 bases. The germline gives CDR1 LGHNT, CDR2 FRNRAP. V lost 1 base and J lost 9; bases outside the gene matches: 8. The CDR3 runs to 17 residues. The CDR3 region is CASGLDRLAGGPSEQFF. The CDR3 region has the DNA TGTGCTAGTGGTTTGGACCGACTAGCGGGGGGGCCTAGTGAGCAGTTCTTC.

The chain couples TRBV7-8 to TRBJ1-2, with D perhaps TRBD1 (5 bases). The CDR3 length is 11 residues. Trimming took 7 bases from V and 3 from J, leaving 6 bases between them. Germline CDR1 is SGHVS and CDR2 is FQNEAQ. The CDR3 DNA reads TGTGCCAGCAAGGGGTACTATGGCTACACCTTC. Its translation is CASKGYYGYTF.

The chain is built from TRBV2 and TRBJ2-1; TRBD2 might be the D (5 bases). This CDR3 spans 14 amino acids. V shed 6 bases and J shed 7 bases, with 16 bases lying between them. The germline V gene encodes CDR1 SNHLY and CDR2 FYNNEI. The CDR3 DNA follows: TGTGCCAGCAGGGGGATCGAGGGATCAAATGAGCAGTTCTTC. Encoded protein: CASRGIEGSNEQFF.